This T cell receptor beta chain was sequenced in a study of T cells in narcolepsy. Study-wide context: Donors had narcolepsy type 1 or type 2, or were healthy controls.

Study-wide results and caveats: Blood of same and different patients, but not healthy controls, reportedly held recurring autoreactive clonotypes.

This clone was detected once. Its antigen is currently unknown. The sample has other DNA sequences that encode this CDR3 too. Germline assignment: CDR1 MNHNS and CDR2 SASEGT. CDR3 length: 15 amino acids. V lost 3 bases and J lost 4; bases outside the gene matches: 2. The assay was immunoSEQ multiplex PCR, and TCRdb's table has in-frame clones only and misses some. Among about 10,000 clones, around 75% were seen once, and the ten largest hold 22%. The sequencing input was CD45RA- memory CD8+ T cells from PBMCs. The sequence derives from a human donor with narcolepsy. The chain is built from TRBV6-1 and TRBJ2-3; 12 positions agree with TRBD2. CDR3 bases: TGTGCCAGCAGTGAGCTAGCGGGGGGGTCAGATACGCAGTATTTT. Residues: CASSELAGGSDTQYF.